The clone carrying this TCR beta chain has more than one count but fewer than ten. Its cognate antigen is unknown. There are 16 residues in the CDR3. Trimming stripped 3 bases from V and 7 bases from J, with 21 bases between. Germline V gene data show CDR1 as MDHEN and CDR2 as SYDVKM. Quantitative barcoded 5'-RACE was used to prepare TCR beta libraries. Each CDR3 protein gets one entry after TCRdb re-called the 5' RACE reads with MiXCR. Of some 800,000 distinct CDR3 sequences detected, about 11% appear once; the ten largest clones hold less than 0.65%. The data were taken from a study of CD8 T cells in ankylosing spondylitis. Findings and limits, study-wide: Reportedly, disease-linked clones are significantly enriched in ankylosing spondylitis patients' matched synovial fluid. Clones linked to disease, bearing a CD8+ phenotype, were relatively rare in peripheral blood. What appeared characteristic of ankylosing spondylitis blood was a TCR beta motif of fewer than ten highly homologous variants.

The sequence derives from a male donor with ankylosing spondylitis. The rearrangement links TRBV28 to TRBJ1-2, with TRBD1 as a possible D gene (6 bases). Sample: blood, either unsorted or a sorted T cell fraction (not recorded which). The CDR3 loop reads CASSLWQGNLESGYTF. The DNA of the CDR3 is TGTGCCAGCAGTTTGTGGCAGGGGAACCTAGAATCTGGCTACACCTTC.